The rows below give T cell receptor beta chains drawn from one sample of a study of shared clonotypes between healthy human individuals. TCRdb's table, derived via immunoSEQ multiplex PCR, lists solely in-frame clones and lacks some. The sample has 2 million to 2.5 million clones; around 93% are singletons. The sequenced sample consisted of naive CD4+ T cells from PBMCs. The receptors here all came from a young man in good health. Some clones in this sample may be carry-over from other donors' samples. The CDR3 runs from the conserved cysteine through the conserved F or W. Expanded clones get a size class; other rows say once, few or many, or leave the size out.

len,abundance,v_gene,CDR3aa
17,NA,TRBV19,CASSIDPDRLPNQPQHF
15,NA,TRBV2,CASSPASGGANEQYF
14,NA,TRBV7-6,CASSAGTSTDTQYF
13,NA,TRBV28,CASRGPGINEQFF
13,NA,TRBV7-3,CASSLDRSYEQYF
15,once,TRBV28,CASTPRGSGANVLTF
14,NA,TRBV10-3,CAISESLGTYGYTF
14,NA,TRBV30,CAWSVGFQGDTQYF
14,NA,TRBV5-5,CASSSGLGEETQYF
14,NA,TRBV7-9,CASSSREVLETQYF
14,once,TRBV29-1,CSVEGVGLAETQYF
14,NA,TRBV5-1,CASSLLGVQETQYF
14,NA,TRBV19,CASSMRGGLYEQYF
14,once,TRBV7-8,CASSPDRVYNEQFF
15,NA,TRBV6-1,CASSERGSLNQPQHF
16,NA,TRBV6-5,CASSLTGTTVKNIQYF
13,NA,TRBV27,CASSLLGEGPQHF
15,NA,TRBV5-6,CASSGGTNGKNIQYF
15,NA,TRBV9,CASSVGGGYTDTQYF
15,once,TRBV5-4,CASSRGQGAPYEQYF
13,NA,TRBV7-8,CGTSRGTHNEQFF
14,NA,TRBV11-2,CASSLRSVGNTIYF
15,NA,TRBV7-8,CASSLEASGLLPQYF
11,NA,TRBV5-6,CASSYLGTQYF
13,NA,TRBV11-3,CASSQAWGNEQYF
13,NA,TRBV7-6,CASSLERGIRSFF
17,NA,TRBV18,CASSPRGASGGYNEQFF
13,few,TRBV28,CASRSPKNTEAFF
16,NA,TRBV7-7,CASSYSGAGGNDEQFF
12,NA,TRBV28,CASSPPLSGYTF
17,NA,TRBV5-1,CASSPFTREEAGNTIYF
14,NA,TRBV7-9,CASSPRGTQETQYF
15,once,TRBV30,CAWSRTGGFNSPLHF
12,NA,TRBV28,CASTAGFYEQYF
9,few,TRBV27,CASSSEQYF
14,NA,TRBV5-1,CASSLAPQDQPQHF
18,NA,TRBV7-6,CASSLVVSSGMNTGELFF
15,NA,TRBV5-1,CASSLGGTAGEEQYF
11,NA,TRBV19,CASRVADGYTF
15,NA,TRBV7-3,CASSPSGPGGYEQYF
19,NA,TRBV5-1,CASSLSAGGRVYTNNEQFF
16,NA,TRBV18,CASSPRGSTRVREQYF
14,NA,TRBV18,CASSSRTEHQPQHF
13,once,TRBV6-4,CASSADRGTEAFF
14,NA,TRBV10-3,CASRGLAGAGELFF